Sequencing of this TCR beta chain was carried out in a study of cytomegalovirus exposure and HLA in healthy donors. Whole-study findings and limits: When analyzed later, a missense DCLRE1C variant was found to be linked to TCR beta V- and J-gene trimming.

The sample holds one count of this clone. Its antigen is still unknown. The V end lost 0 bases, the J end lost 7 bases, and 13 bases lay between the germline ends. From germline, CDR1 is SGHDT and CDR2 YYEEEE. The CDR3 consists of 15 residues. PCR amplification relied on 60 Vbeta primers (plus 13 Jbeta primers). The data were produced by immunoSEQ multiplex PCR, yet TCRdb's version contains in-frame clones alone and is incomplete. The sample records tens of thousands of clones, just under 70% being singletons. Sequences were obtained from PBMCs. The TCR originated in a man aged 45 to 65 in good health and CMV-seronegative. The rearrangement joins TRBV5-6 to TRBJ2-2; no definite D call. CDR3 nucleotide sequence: TGTGCCAGCAGCTTGGCCCAAATTTTTGTCGGGGAGCTGTTTTTT. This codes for CASSLAQIFVGELFF.